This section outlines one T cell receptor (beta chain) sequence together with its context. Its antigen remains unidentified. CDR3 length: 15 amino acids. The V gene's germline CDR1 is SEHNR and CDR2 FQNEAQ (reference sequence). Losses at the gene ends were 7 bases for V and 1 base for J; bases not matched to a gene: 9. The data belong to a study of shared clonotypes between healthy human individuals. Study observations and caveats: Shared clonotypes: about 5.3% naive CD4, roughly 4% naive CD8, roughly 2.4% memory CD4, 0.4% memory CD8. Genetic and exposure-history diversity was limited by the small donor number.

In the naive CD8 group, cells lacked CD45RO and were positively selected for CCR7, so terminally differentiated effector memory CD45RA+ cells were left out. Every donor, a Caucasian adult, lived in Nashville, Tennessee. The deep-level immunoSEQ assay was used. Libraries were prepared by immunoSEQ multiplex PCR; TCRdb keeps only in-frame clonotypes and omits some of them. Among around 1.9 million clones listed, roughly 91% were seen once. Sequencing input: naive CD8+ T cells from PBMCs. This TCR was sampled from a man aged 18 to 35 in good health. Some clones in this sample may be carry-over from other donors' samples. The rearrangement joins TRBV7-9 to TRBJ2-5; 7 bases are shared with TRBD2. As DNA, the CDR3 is TGTGCCAGCAACTTGGCGGGAGCGTTCCAAGAGACCCAGTACTTC. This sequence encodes CASNLAGAFQETQYF.